The 10 T cell receptor beta chains presented below share a single source sample, sequenced in a study of T cell responses to AZD1222 COVID-19 vaccine (dated by TCRdb to the early 2020s). The time point label, read with the paper, signifies: baseline before first vaccination. Libraries were made using the immunoSEQ multiplex PCR assay. As stored in TCRdb, this immuneACCESS dataset retains in-frame rearrangements with V and J assigned. A fraction of the clones does not appear; measured against another copy, unresolved V genes explain less than half of the discrepancy, and the remainder lacks a known reason. The sample yields 150,000 to 200,000 clones; 90% were counted once. Approximately 1.5% of the sample belongs to the ten largest clones. Specimen: peripheral blood, collected on day 0 of AZD1222 vaccination. Source of these receptors: an adult in good health.

The chain links TRBV28 to TRBJ2-7, with 8 bases aligning to TRBD2. Trimming removed 0 bases from V and 7 bases from J; junction bases left unmatched: 8. Germline CDR1 is MDHEN and CDR2 is SYDVKM. This CDR3 is built from 15 residues. CDR3 region: CASSLWTSALREQYF. In DNA form, the CDR3 reads TGTGCCAGCAGTTTATGGACTAGCGCCCTACGGGAGCAGTACTTC.

V is TRBV7-3 and J is TRBJ2-2, with TRBD1 matching 11 bases. Trimming at V came to 2 bases and at J to 4 bases, leaving 3 bases not matched to a gene. Germline V CDR1 and CDR2: SGHTA, FQGTGA. CDR3 length: 16 amino acids. CDR3 amino acids: CASSLGGTGGTGELFF. The CDR3 DNA reads as TGTGCCAGCAGCTTAGGAGGGACAGGGGGCACCGGGGAGCTGTTTTTT.

V usage is TRBV7-9 and J usage is TRBJ1-4; perhaps TRBD1 as D (6 bases). V was shortened by 1 base and J by 8 bases, with 8 bases between the two germline ends. Germline CDR1 SEHNR, CDR2 FQNEAQ (reference sequence). The CDR3 length is 13 residues. DNA of the CDR3: TGTGCCAGCAGCTTAGTTGGACAGGAAAAACTGTTTTTT. Translation: CASSLVGQEKLFF.

This clone appeared a single time. This chain uses TRBV20-1 with TRBJ1-2, with 10 positions matching TRBD1. Unmatched junction bases numbered 3, after V lost 6 bases and J lost 8 bases. The germline gives CDR1 DFQATT, CDR2 SNEGSKA (reference sequence). The length of the CDR3 is 11 residues. CDR3 amino acids: CSAGTGDGYTF. In DNA form, the CDR3 reads TGCAGTGCCGGGACAGGGGACGGCTACACCTTC.

The gene calls are TRBV2 and TRBJ2-5; D possibly corresponds to TRBD1 (6 bases). The length of the CDR3 is 13 residues. Trimming removed 7 bases at V and 2 bases at J, with 11 bases between. Germline CDR1 and CDR2: SNHLY and FYNNEI. The CDR3 DNA is TGTGCCAGCAACCCTCAGGGGCAAGAGACCCAGTACTTC. Translating gives CASNPQGQETQYF. Based on the CDR3 plus reference TRBV2 and TRBJ2-5, the full variable domain is EPEVTQTPSHQVTQMGQEVILRCVPISNHLYFYWYRQILGQKVEFLVSFYNNEISEKSEIFDDQFSVERPDGSNFTLKIRSTKLEDSAMYFCASNPQGQETQYFGPGTRLLVL.

This clone was picked up one time. The chain carries TRBV3-1 (or the pseudogene TRBV3-2) and TRBJ2-7; maybe TRBD1 (5 bases). The germline V and J ends were trimmed by 4 bases and 4 bases, with 11 bases remaining between them. The CDR3 is made up of 13 amino acids. Germline V lookup: CDR1 LGHDT, CDR2 YNNKEL (reference sequence). DNA for the CDR3: TGTGCCAGCAGCCGTCTGGGGCGTTACGAGCAGTACTTC. It encodes CASSRLGRYEQYF.

Here the CDR3 reads CASSLALDTQYF. CDR3 nucleotides: TGTGCCAGCAGCTTAGCGCTGGATACGCAGTATTTT. The chain recombines TRBV7-6 with TRBJ2-3, with D unclear. V lost 0 bases to trimming and J lost 6 bases, with 4 bases between them. Germline-derived CDR1 and CDR2 are SGHVS and FNYEAQ. This CDR3 region has 12 residues. Looking up the rest from reference TRBV7-6 and TRBJ2-3 gives the full variable domain: GAGVSQSPRYKVTKRGQDVALRCDPISGHVSLYWYRQALGQGPEFLTYFNYEAQQDKSGLPNDRFSAERPEGSISTLTIQRTEQRDSAMYRCASSLALDTQYFGPGTRLTVL.

This chain joins TRBV10-3 and TRBJ1-1, with D uncertain. CDR3 length: 14 amino acids. The germline V gene has CDR1 ENHRY and CDR2 SYGVKD. With 6 bases removed from V and 6 bases from J, the gap between germline ends came to 17 bases. The CDR3 DNA is TGTGCCATCAGCCAAAGGACGGCGGAGGCTGAAGCTTTCTTT. It is translated as CAISQRTAEAEAFF.

J is TRBJ1-5 and V is TRBV7-2; 8 bases agree with TRBD1. The J segment lost 6 bases and the V segment lost 3 bases, leaving 1 base of the junction unmatched. The CDR3 is made up of 13 amino acids. The germline V gene has CDR1 SGHTA and CDR2 FQGNSA. This CDR3 reads CASSFDRGQPQHF. For the CDR3, the DNA is TGTGCCAGCAGCTTTGACAGGGGTCAGCCCCAGCATTTT.

The genes are TRBV19 and TRBJ1-1; TRBD1 might be the D (5 bases). The CDR3 has 14 residues. V lost 9 bases, J lost 1 base, and 15 bases lay in between. Per the germline V gene, CDR1 is LNHDA and CDR2 is SQIVND (reference sequence). CDR3 in DNA: TGTGCCAGCCTGCCGGAGGGGCGGAACACTGAAGCTTTCTTT. This gives the protein CASLPEGRNTEAFF.